One sample yielded the 3 T cell receptor beta chains listed below, sequenced in a study of control samples from healthy donors and cancer patients. Here immunoSEQ multiplex PCR was the method, and the copy in TCRdb shows in-frame clones only, minus some. The sample carries 140,000 or so clones, approximately 92% recorded once. Input material: blood. The origin of the receptors is a man between 25 and 39 years old in good health.

This sequence joins TRBV6-5 and TRBJ1-1; possibly TRBD1 for D (5 bases). Germline V gives CDR1 MNHEY, CDR2 SVGAGI. V dropped 2 bases and J dropped 7 bases, with 8 bases sitting between them. This CDR3 region has 12 residues. The DNA for the CDR3 is TGTGCCAGCAGTTACCAGGGAGTTGAAGCTTTCTTT. Translation: CASSYQGVEAFF.

This clone appeared a few times. This CDR3 reads CASSLSRAAGPYEQYF. The CDR3 nucleotides read TGTGCCAGCAGTTTATCTCGGGCAGCAGGGCCGTACGAGCAGTACTTC. The chain recombines TRBV27 with TRBJ2-7; tentative D call: TRBD1 (5 bases). V was shortened by 0 bases and J by 4 bases, with 16 bases between the two germline ends. Germline V gives CDR1 MNHEY, CDR2 SMNVEV (reference sequence). The CDR3 is 16 amino acids.

The chain has TRBV7-8 and TRBJ2-7, with 12 bases matching TRBD2. After removal of 4 bases from V and 3 bases from J, the junction contained 4 bases not matched to a gene. The length of the CDR3 is 15 residues. Looked up from germline, CDR1 is SGHVS and CDR2 is FQNEAQ. CDR3 in DNA: TGTGCCAGCAGCTCTAGCGGGGGGGCCATCTACGAGCAGTACTTC. Protein: CASSSSGGAIYEQYF.